The 30 T cell receptor beta chains given below trace back to one sample, sequenced in a study of shared clonotypes between healthy human individuals. Sequenced by immunoSEQ multiplex PCR; TCRdb stores in-frame clones only, minus some. Here the sample spans under 600,000 clones, around 78% being singletons. The sample was PBMCs. The receptors derive from a woman between 35 and 50 years old in good health. Some clones in this sample may be carry-over from other donors' samples.

The rearrangement links TRBV5-4 to TRBJ1-2, with a tentative D call TRBD1 (6 bases). CDR3 length: 14 residues. Germline lookup yields CDR1 SGHNT and CDR2 YYREEE (reference sequence). The ends were cut back, 1 base at V and 3 bases at J, with 10 bases in the middle. CDR3 sequence: CASSLQGWDYGYTF. The CDR3 bases are TGTGCCAGCAGCTTGCAGGGGTGGGACTATGGCTACACCTTC.

This chain connects TRBV5-1 to TRBJ2-5; 7 nucleotides line up with TRBD1. CDR1 is SGHRS and CDR2 is YFSETQ in the germline V gene. Trimming cost V 5 bases and J 4 bases; bases outside gene matches: 8. CDR3 length: 14 residues. The CDR3 loop is CASRNDRAGETQYF. The DNA for the CDR3 is TGCGCCAGCAGAAACGACAGGGCGGGAGAGACCCAGTACTTC.

The chain employs TRBV5-1 and TRBJ1-1; 8 bases line up with TRBD1. The CDR3 has 15 residues. Per the germline V gene, CDR1 is SGHRS and CDR2 is YFSETQ. V shed 0 bases, J shed 4 bases, and the junction held 5 bases outside the gene matches. DNA for the CDR3: TGCGCCAGCAGCTTGGGTGGACAGGGACCCACTGAAGCTTTCTTT. Translated: CASSLGGQGPTEAFF.

V usage is TRBV7-9 and J usage is TRBJ1-1; 7 nucleotides match TRBD1. With V trimmed by 3 bases and J by 4 bases, 5 bases remained unmatched. CDR3 length equals 14 residues. Germline V lookup: CDR1 SEHNR, CDR2 FQNEAQ (reference sequence). The CDR3 loop is CASSFQQGSTEAFF. The CDR3 DNA reads TGTGCCAGCAGCTTCCAACAGGGGAGCACTGAAGCTTTCTTT.

V gene TRBV28 combines with J gene TRBJ1-1; no firm D call. CDR3 length: 13 amino acids. V was cut by 4 bases and J by 7 bases, with 13 bases left in between. CDR1 and CDR2 (germline): MDHEN, SYDVKM. The CDR3 is CASSSSPGNEAFF. In DNA, the CDR3 is TGTGCCAGCAGTTCATCCCCGGGAAATGAAGCTTTCTTT.

This clone appeared a single time. This sequence joins TRBV18 and TRBJ2-5; 9 positions match TRBD2. Gene TRBJ2-7 matches the end of the DNA better, so the J call may be wrong. The V gene's germline CDR1 is KGHSH and CDR2 LQKENI. The CDR3 runs 15 residues. CDR3 region: CASSPAGGALYEQYF. The CDR3 bases are TGTGCCAGCTCACCAGCGGGAGGGGCCCTCTACGAGCAGTACTTC.

This clone was found a few times. The rearrangement joins TRBV7-3 to TRBJ2-2; 14 bases map to TRBD2. The V gene's germline CDR1 is SGHTA and CDR2 FQGTGA. V lost 5 bases and J lost 5; bases outside the gene matches: 4. CDR3 length: 16 amino acids. DNA for the CDR3: TGTGCCAGCAGCCAAGGACTAGCGGGAGGAACCGGGGAGCTGTTTTTT. This gives the protein CASSQGLAGGTGELFF.

The chain combines TRBV12-5 with TRBJ2-1; 8 bases are a match to TRBD2. Trimming took 5 bases from V and 6 from J; bases not matched to a gene: 9. Germline loops: CDR1 LGHNT, CDR2 FRNRAP. The CDR3 loop spans 15 amino acids. CDR3 sequence (DNA): TGTGCTAGTGGTCCCGGACTAGCAGACGGCAATGAGCAGTTCTTC. Translating it yields CASGPGLADGNEQFF.

This clone has only a few counts. A much bigger clone sits one base away, suggesting this may be a read error. The sample contains more than one DNA sequence encoding this CDR3. The chain joins TRBV7-9 to TRBJ1-1; no definite D call. The CDR3 contains 13 residues. Trimming took off 1 base at V and 0 bases at J, with 3 bases between the two ends. Per the germline V gene, CDR1 is SEHNR and CDR2 is FQNEAQ (reference sequence). CDR3 nucleotide sequence: TGTGCCAGCAGCTTAGAATTGAACACTGAAGCTTTCTTT. Protein product: CASSLELNTEAFF.

This chain joins TRBV6-5 and TRBJ2-1; 10 bases map to TRBD2. Germline V gene lookup returns CDR1 MNHEY and CDR2 SVGAGI. This CDR3 region has 15 residues. The junction had 7 bases not matched to a gene; V was cut back by 8 bases and J by 3 bases. The CDR3 spells CASGRLAGYYNEQFF. The CDR3 region has the DNA TGTGCCAGCGGTAGACTAGCGGGCTACTACAATGAGCAGTTCTTC.

This clone turned up a few times. The CDR3 loop is CASSLGSSQGWDQYF. CDR3 coding DNA: TGTGCCAGCAGTTTGGGCAGCAGTCAGGGGTGGGACCAGTACTTC. This chain links TRBV28 with TRBJ2-5; TRBD1 is a possible D gene (6 bases). This CDR3 spans 15 amino acids. Germline CDR1 is MDHEN and CDR2 is SYDVKM. V lost 3 bases to trimming and J lost 10 bases, with 21 bases between them.

The CDR3 region is CASREGVGNNEQFF. In DNA, the CDR3 is TGCGCCAGCAGGGAGGGAGTAGGGAACAATGAGCAGTTCTTC. The chain couples TRBV5-1 to TRBJ2-1; D is possibly TRBD2 (6 bases). Trimming cost V 5 bases and J 5 bases, with 14 bases left between them. The V gene's germline CDR1 is SGHRS and CDR2 YFSETQ. This CDR3 region has 14 residues.

The rearrangement joins TRBV4-3 to TRBJ2-7; perhaps TRBD2 as D (6 bases). V lost 3 bases to trimming and J lost 9 bases, with 15 bases between them. The CDR3 sequence is 13 residues long. The germline CDR1 and CDR2 sequences are LGHNA and YSLEER. The CDR3 here is CASSQGRGTVQYF. CDR3 nucleotide sequence: TGCGCCAGCAGCCAGGGACGGGGGACTGTGCAGTACTTC.

The chain couples TRBV6-1 to TRBJ2-2; D possibly corresponds to TRBD2 (5 bases). Germline V CDR1 and CDR2: MNHNS, SASEGT. With 2 bases removed from V and 4 bases from J, the gap between germline ends came to 17 bases. The CDR3 loop spans 17 amino acids. The CDR3 nucleotides read TGTGCCAGCAGTGAAAGATCAGCCAGTACTAGCACCGGGGAGCTGTTTTTT. It codes for CASSERSASTSTGELFF.

This clone came up once. This CDR3 is missing its conserved last phenylalanine or tryptophan, likely due to a read error. The chain employs TRBV5-4 and TRBJ2-2; possibly TRBD2 for D (6 bases). V lost 0 bases and J lost 6, with 12 bases in between. This CDR3 comprises 15 residues. Germline loops: CDR1 SGHNT, CDR2 YYREEE (reference sequence). CDR3: CASSLGGAGPGELFS. The CDR3 DNA reads TGTGCCAGCAGCTTGGGGGGCGCGGGGCCCGGGGAGCTGTTTTCT.

This clone is a singleton in its sample. The CDR3 coding sequence is TGTGCCAGCAGTGTCACGGGACTAGCCTACAATGAGCAGTTCTTC. This translates into CASSVTGLAYNEQFF. The J gene is TRBJ2-1, the V gene TRBV7-9; TRBD2 aligns across 8 bases. After removal of 6 bases from V and 2 bases from J, the junction contained 6 bases not matched to a gene. The CDR3 is 15 amino acids. CDR1 is SEHNR, CDR2 FQNEAQ, per germline (reference sequence). The full variable domain, with the rest looked up from reference TRBV7-9 and TRBJ2-1, is DTGVSQNPRHKITKRGQNVTFRCDPISEHNRLYWYRQTLGQGPEFLTYFQNEAQLEKSRLLSDRFSAERPKGSFSTLEIQRTEQGDSAMYLCASSVTGLAYNEQFFGPGTRLTVL.

This sequence joins TRBV15 and TRBJ2-5; 7 bases agree with TRBD1. Looked up from germline, CDR1 is LNHNV and CDR2 is YYDKDF (reference sequence). The V gene end was trimmed by 4 bases and the J gene end by 1 base; junction bases not matched to a gene: 3. This CDR3 contains 14 residues. The CDR3 region is CATSTGQVQETQYF. CDR3 in DNA: TGTGCCACCAGCACAGGACAGGTCCAAGAGACCCAGTACTTC.

This chain links TRBV5-6 with TRBJ1-6; D gene uncertain. CDR3 length: 12 residues. V was trimmed by 4 bases and J by 7 bases, leaving 6 bases between them. Germline lookup yields CDR1 SGHDT and CDR2 YYEEEE. Here the CDR3 DNA reads TGTGCCAGCAGCGCCACGAATTCACCCCTCCACTTT. This sequence encodes CASSATNSPLHF.

Regarding this clone: Given a far larger clone just one base away, this is likely a sequencing read error. V usage is TRBV5-1 and J usage is TRBJ1-2; TRBD1 matches 8 bases. V lost 0 bases to trimming and J lost 8 bases; unmatched junction nucleotides: 9. The CDR3 sequence is 15 residues long. Germline V lookup: CDR1 SGHRS, CDR2 YFSETQ. CDR3: CASSLEAGGLGGYTF. For the CDR3, the DNA is TGCGCCAGCAGCTTGGAGGCAGGGGGCTTGGGCGGCTACACCTTC.

This clone has only a few counts. V and J are TRBV29-1 and TRBJ1-4; D is uncertain. V was clipped by 4 bases and J by 7 bases, with 10 bases between them. CDR3 length equals 12 residues. The germline gives CDR1 SQVTM, CDR2 ANQGSEA. The CDR3 DNA reads as TGCAGCGTTGGACATACGAGTGAAAAACTGTTTTTT. Its protein is CSVGHTSEKLFF.

The V call is TRBV19, the J call TRBJ2-2; 10 bases line up with TRBD2. The germline V gene encodes CDR1 LNHDA and CDR2 SQIVND (reference sequence). CDR3 length: 17 amino acids. The V gene end was trimmed by 6 bases and the J gene end by 0 bases; junction bases not matched to a gene: 7. The CDR3 region has the DNA TGTGCCAGTAGGAGATTAGCGGGAGGCGCGAACACCGGGGAGCTGTTTTTT. Amino acids: CASRRLAGGANTGELFF. The full variable domain, its missing parts supplied by reference TRBV19 and TRBJ2-2, is DGGITQSPKYLFRKEGQNVTLSCEQNLNHDAMYWYRQDPGQGLRLIYYSQIVNDFQKGDIAEGYSVSREKKESFPLTVTSAQKNPTAFYLCASRRLAGGANTGELFFGEGSRLTVL.

This clone was counted at least ten times. The J gene is TRBJ1-1, the V gene TRBV5-5; D might be TRBD1 (6 bases). The germline V gene has CDR1 SGHKS and CDR2 YYEKEE (reference sequence). The V and J ends lost 4 bases and 7 bases respectively, with 14 bases between them. The CDR3 sequence is 13 residues long. CDR3 sequence: CASSARQANEAFF. The CDR3 DNA sequence: TGTGCCAGCAGCGCCAGACAGGCGAATGAAGCTTTCTTT. Full variable domain (missing parts from reference TRBV5-5 and TRBJ1-1): DAGVTQSPTHLIKTRGQQVTLRCSPISGHKSVSWYQQVLGQGPQFIFQYYEKEERGRGNFPDRFSARQFPNYSSELNVNALLLGDSALYLCASSARQANEAFFGQGTRLTVV.

In the case of this clone: A read error may explain this, as a much larger clone is one base away. V usage is TRBV6-5 and J usage is TRBJ1-5; D uncertain. The CDR3 spans 13 residues. Germline V gives CDR1 MNHEY, CDR2 SVGAGI. The CDR3 DNA is TGTGCCAGCAAGGCGTCGAATGATCAGCCCCAGCGTTTT. Protein sequence: CASKASNDQPQRF.

The chain joins TRBV5-1 to TRBJ2-2; TRBD1 aligns across 9 bases. Looked up from germline, CDR1 is SGHRS and CDR2 is YFSETQ. CDR3 length equals 15 residues. The junction had 4 bases not matched to a gene; V was cut back by 1 base and J by 6 bases. The CDR3 region has the DNA TGCGCCAGCAGCTTGAATACAGGGGGCGCCGGGGAGCTGTTTTTT. Translation: CASSLNTGGAGELFF. Combining the CDR3 with reference TRBV5-1 and TRBJ2-2 gives the whole variable domain KAGVTQTPRYLIKTRGQQVTLSCSPISGHRSVSWYQQTPGQGLQFLFEYFSETQRNKGNFPGRFSGRQFSNSRSEMNVSTLELGDSALYLCASSLNTGGAGELFFGEGSRLTVL.

The V and J genes are TRBV2 and TRBJ2-3; D possibly matches TRBD1 or TRBD2 (5 bases each). Germline V CDR1 and CDR2: SNHLY, FYNNEI. The CDR3 totals 12 residues. The CDR3 DNA follows: TGTGTAACCGGGACGGTTCTAAATACGCAGTATTTT. Encoded protein: CVTGTVLNTQYF.

V gene TRBV28 combines with J gene TRBJ2-7; 8 bases map to TRBD1. CDR1 is MDHEN and CDR2 is SYDVKM in the germline V gene. The CDR3 spans 16 residues. Unmatched junction bases numbered 12, after V lost 8 bases and J lost 0 bases. CDR3 amino acids: CASSSPGGQGSYEQYF. DNA of the CDR3: TGTGCCAGCTCCTCCCCCGGCGGACAGGGCTCCTACGAGCAGTACTTC.

The chain carries TRBV30 and TRBJ1-1, with D hard to call. V gave up 5 bases and J gave up 10 bases, with 11 bases separating them. Germline CDR1 GTSNPN, CDR2 SVGIG (reference sequence). The CDR3 consists of 10 residues. Here the CDR3 reads CAWARERAFF. The CDR3 DNA reads as TGTGCCTGGGCTCGGGAGAGAGCTTTCTTT.

The chain uses TRBV4-3 and TRBJ1-5; 7 nucleotides match TRBD1. The CDR3 totals 15 residues. V lost 3 bases and J lost 4; bases outside the gene matches: 6. Germline-derived CDR1 and CDR2 are LGHNA and YSLEER. In DNA form, the CDR3 reads TGCGCCAGCAGCCATAATCCGGGACAGAATCAGCCCCAGCATTTT. This translates into CASSHNPGQNQPQHF.

J is TRBJ1-2 and V is TRBV6-5; D not certain. CDR3 size: 13 residues. Trimming stripped 2 bases from V and 3 bases from J, with 7 bases between. Germline CDR1 and CDR2: MNHEY and SVGAGI. The CDR3 sequence: CASSYTRDYGYTF. CDR3 in DNA: TGTGCCAGCAGTTACACTCGGGACTATGGCTACACCTTC.

The gene calls are TRBV18 and TRBJ2-1; TRBD2 agrees at 9 bases. J gave up 4 bases and V 0 bases, and 4 bases lay outside the gene matches. Germline values: CDR1 KGHSH, CDR2 LQKENI. The length of the CDR3 is 16 residues. CDR3 loop: CASSPPGLASYNEQFF. In DNA form, the CDR3 reads TGTGCCAGCTCACCACCTGGACTAGCGAGTTACAATGAGCAGTTCTTC.